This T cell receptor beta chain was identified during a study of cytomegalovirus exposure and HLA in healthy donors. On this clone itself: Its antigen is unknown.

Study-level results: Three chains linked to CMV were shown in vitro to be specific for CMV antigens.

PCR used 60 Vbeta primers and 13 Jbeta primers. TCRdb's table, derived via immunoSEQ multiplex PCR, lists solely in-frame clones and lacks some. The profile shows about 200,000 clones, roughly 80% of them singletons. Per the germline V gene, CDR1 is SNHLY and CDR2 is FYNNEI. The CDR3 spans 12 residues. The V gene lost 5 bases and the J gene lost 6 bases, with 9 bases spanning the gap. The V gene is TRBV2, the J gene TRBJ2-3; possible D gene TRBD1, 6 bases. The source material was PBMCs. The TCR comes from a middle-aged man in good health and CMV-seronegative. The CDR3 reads CASSTTGDTQYF. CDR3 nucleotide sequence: TGTGCCAGCAGTACCACAGGGGATACGCAGTATTTT.